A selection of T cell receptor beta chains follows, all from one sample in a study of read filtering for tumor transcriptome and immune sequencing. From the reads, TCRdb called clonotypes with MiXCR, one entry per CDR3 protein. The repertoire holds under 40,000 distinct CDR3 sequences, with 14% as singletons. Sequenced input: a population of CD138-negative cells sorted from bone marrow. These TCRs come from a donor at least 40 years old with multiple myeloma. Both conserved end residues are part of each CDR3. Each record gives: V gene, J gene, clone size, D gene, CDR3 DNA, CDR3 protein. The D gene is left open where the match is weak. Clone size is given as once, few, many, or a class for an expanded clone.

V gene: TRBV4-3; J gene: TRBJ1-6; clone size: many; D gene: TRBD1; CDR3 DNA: TGCGCCAGCAGCCCCGGGACAGCCACTAATTCACCCCTCCACTTT; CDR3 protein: CASSPGTATNSPLHF
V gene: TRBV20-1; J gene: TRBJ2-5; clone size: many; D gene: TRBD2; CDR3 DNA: TGCAGTGCCCTCCCGGGAAAGACTAGCGTAACGGAGACCCAGTACTTC; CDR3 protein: CSALPGKTSVTETQYF
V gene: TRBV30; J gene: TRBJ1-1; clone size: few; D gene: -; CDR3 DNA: TGTGCCTGGACCCAGCTAGCGGTCGAAGCTTTCTTT; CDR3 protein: CAWTQLAVEAFF
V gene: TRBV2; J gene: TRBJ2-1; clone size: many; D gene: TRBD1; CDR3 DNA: TGTGCCAGCAGTGAGGACAGGGTGGTCCATGAGCAGTTCTTC; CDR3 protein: CASSEDRVVHEQFF
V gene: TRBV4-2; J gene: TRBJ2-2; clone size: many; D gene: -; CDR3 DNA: TGTGCCAGCCAGGGGGGATTCACCGGGGAGCTGTTTTTT; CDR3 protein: CASQGGFTGELFF
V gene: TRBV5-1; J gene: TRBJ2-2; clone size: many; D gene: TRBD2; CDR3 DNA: TGCGCCAGCAGCCGGGGGGACCCTCGGACCGGGGAGCTGTTTTTT; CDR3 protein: CASSRGDPRTGELFF
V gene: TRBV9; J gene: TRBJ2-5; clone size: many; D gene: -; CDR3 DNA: TGTGCCAGCAGCGTACGAGGGGGAGTGGGAGAGACCCAGTACTTC; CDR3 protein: CASSVRGGVGETQYF
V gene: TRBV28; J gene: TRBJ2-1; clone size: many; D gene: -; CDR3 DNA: TGTGCCAGTAAGTCCCGAACAAACAGGGTCACCTACAATGAGCAGTTCTTC; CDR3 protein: CASKSRTNRVTYNEQFF
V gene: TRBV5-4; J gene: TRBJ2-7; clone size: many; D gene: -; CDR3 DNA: TGTGCCAGCAGCTTTGGGTCGGACTACGAGCAGTACTTC; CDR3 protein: CASSFGSDYEQYF
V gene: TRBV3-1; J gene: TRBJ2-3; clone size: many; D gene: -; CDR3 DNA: TGTGCCAGCAGCGACATTTGGGATACGCAGTATTTT; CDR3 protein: CASSDIWDTQYF
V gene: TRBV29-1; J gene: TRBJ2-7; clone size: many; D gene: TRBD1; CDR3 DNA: TGCAGCGTTGAAGGGGACAGGGGAGACGAGCAGTACTTC; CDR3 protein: CSVEGDRGDEQYF
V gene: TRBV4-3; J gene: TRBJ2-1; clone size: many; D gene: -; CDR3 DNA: TGCGCCAGCAGCCAAGAGGGACGGTTCAATGAGCAGTTCTTC; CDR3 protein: CASSQEGRFNEQFF
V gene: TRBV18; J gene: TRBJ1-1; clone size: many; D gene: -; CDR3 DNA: TGTGCCAGCTCACCAGCGGTGAACACTGAAGCTTTCTTT; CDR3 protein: CASSPAVNTEAFF
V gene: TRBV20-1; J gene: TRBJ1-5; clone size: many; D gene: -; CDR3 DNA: TGCAGTGCTAGAGGGCGGGATCAGCCCCAGCATTTT; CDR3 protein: CSARGRDQPQHF